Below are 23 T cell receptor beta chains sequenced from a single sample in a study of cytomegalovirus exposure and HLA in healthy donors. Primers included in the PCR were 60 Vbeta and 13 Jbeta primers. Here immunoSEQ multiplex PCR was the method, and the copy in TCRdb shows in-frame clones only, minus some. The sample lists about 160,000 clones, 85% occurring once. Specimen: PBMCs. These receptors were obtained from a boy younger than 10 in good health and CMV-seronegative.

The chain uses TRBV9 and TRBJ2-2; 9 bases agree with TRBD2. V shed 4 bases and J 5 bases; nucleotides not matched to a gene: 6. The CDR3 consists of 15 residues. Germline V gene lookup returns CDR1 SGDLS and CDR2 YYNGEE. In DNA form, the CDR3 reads TGTGCCAGCAGCCCCCGACTAGCGGAGACCGGGGAGCTGTTTTTT. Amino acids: CASSPRLAETGELFF. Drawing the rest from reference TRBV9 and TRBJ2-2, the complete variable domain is DSGVTQTPKHLITATGQRVTLRCSPRSGDLSVYWYQQSLDQGLQFLIQYYNGEERAKGNILERFSAQQFPDLHSELNLSSLELGDSALYFCASSPRLAETGELFFGEGSRLTVL.

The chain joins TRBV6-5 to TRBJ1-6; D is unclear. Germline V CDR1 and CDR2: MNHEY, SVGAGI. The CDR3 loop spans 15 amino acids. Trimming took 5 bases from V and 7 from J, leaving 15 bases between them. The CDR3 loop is CASSLRGRRNSPLHF. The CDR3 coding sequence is TGTGCCAGCAGTCTCCGGGGAAGGCGGAATTCACCCCTCCACTTT.

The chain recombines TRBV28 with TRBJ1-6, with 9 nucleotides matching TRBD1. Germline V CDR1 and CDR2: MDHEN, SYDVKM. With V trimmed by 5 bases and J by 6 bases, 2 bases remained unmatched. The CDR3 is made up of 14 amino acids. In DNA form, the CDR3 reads TGTGCCAGCAGTCGGGACAGGGTTAATTCACCCCTCCACTTT. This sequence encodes CASSRDRVNSPLHF.

As DNA, the CDR3 is TGTGCCAGCAGTTCCAGACTTCGGGGGAGCGCTAACTATGGCTACACCTTC. Translated: CASSSRLRGSANYGYTF. The chain employs TRBV28 and TRBJ1-2; weak D call: TRBD1 (5 bases). The CDR3 loop spans 17 amino acids. The V end lost 4 bases, the J end lost 0 bases, and 18 bases lay between the germline ends. Per the germline V gene, CDR1 is MDHEN and CDR2 is SYDVKM.

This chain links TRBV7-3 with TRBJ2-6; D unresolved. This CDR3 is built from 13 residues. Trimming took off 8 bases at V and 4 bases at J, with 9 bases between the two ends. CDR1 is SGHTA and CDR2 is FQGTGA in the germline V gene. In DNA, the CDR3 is TGTGCCAGCGCGGCGTTGGGGGCCAACGTCCTGACTTTC. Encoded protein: CASAALGANVLTF. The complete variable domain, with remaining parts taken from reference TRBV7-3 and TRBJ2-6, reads GAGVSQTPSNKVTEKGKYVELRCDPISGHTALYWYRQSLGQGPEFLIYFQGTGAADDSGLPNDRFFAVRPEGSVSTLKIQRTERGDSAVYLCASAALGANVLTFGAGSRLTVL.

The CDR3 spells CASSVRATSGSFNEQFF. CDR3 nucleotide sequence: TGTGCCAGCAGCGTGAGGGCGACTAGCGGGAGTTTCAATGAGCAGTTCTTC. This rearrangement joins TRBV5-6 to TRBJ2-1; TRBD2 aligns across 12 bases. The J segment lost 6 bases and the V segment lost 4 bases, leaving 11 bases of the junction unmatched. CDR3 length equals 17 residues. Germline-derived CDR1 and CDR2 are SGHDT and YYEEEE.

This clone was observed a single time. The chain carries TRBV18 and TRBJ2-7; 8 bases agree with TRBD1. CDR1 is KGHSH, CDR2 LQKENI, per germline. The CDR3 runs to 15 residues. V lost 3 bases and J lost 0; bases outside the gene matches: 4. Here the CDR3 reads CASSPPGQDSYEQYF. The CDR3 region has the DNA TGTGCCAGCTCACCGCCGGGACAGGACTCCTACGAGCAGTACTTC.

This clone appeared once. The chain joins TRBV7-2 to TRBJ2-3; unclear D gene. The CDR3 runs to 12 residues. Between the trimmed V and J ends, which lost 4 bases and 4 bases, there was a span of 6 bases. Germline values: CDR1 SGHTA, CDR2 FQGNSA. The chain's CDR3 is CASSSPADTQYF. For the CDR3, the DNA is TGTGCCAGCAGCTCCCCGGCAGATACGCAGTATTTT. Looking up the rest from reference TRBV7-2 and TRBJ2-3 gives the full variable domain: GAGVSQSPSNKVTEKGKDVELRCDPISGHTALYWYRQSLGQGLEFLIYFQGNSAPDKSGLPSDRFSAERTGGSVSTLTIQRTQQEDSAVYLCASSSPADTQYFGPGTRLTVL.

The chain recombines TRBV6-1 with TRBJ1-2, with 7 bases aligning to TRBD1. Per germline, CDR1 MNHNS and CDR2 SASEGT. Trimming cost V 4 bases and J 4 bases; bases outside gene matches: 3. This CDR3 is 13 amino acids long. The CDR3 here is CASSGDSRYGYTF. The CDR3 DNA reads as TGTGCCAGCAGTGGGGACAGTCGCTATGGCTACACCTTC.

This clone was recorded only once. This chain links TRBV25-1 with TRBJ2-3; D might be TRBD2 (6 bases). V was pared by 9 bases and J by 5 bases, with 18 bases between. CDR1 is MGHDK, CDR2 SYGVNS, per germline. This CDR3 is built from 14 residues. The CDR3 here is CARKRLVLGDTQYF. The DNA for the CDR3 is TGTGCCAGGAAAAGACTAGTTTTGGGAGATACGCAGTATTTT.

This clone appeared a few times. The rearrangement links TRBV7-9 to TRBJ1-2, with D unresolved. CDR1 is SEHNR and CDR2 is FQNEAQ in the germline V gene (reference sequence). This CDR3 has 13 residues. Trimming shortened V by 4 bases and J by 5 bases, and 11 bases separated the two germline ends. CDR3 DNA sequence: TGTGCCAGCAGCTATACCGGGTCATATGGCTACACCTTC. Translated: CASSYTGSYGYTF.

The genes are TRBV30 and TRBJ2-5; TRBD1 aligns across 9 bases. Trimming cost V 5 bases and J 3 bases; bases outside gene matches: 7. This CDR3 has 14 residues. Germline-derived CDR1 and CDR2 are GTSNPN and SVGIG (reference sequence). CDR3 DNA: TGTGCCTGGTGTCCGGGACAGGGAAAAGAGACCCAGTACTTC. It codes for CAWCPGQGKETQYF. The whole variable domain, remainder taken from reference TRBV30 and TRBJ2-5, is SQTIHQWPATLVQPVGSPLSLECTVEGTSNPNLYWYRQAAGRGLQLLFYSVGIGQISSEVPQNLSASRPQDRQFILSSKKLLLSDSGFYLCAWCPGQGKETQYFGPGTRLLVL.

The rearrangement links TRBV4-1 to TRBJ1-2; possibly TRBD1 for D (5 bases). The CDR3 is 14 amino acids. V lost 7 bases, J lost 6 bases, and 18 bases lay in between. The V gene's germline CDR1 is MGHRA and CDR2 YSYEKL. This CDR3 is CASNRVGLGNGYTF. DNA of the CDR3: TGCGCCAGCAACCGGGTGGGACTGGGCAATGGCTACACCTTC.

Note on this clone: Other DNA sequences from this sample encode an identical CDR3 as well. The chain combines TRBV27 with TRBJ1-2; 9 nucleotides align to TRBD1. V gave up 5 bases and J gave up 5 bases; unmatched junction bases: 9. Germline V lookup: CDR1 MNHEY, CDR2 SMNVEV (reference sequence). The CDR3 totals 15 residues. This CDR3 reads CASSITGGGGYGYTF. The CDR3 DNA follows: TGTGCCAGCAGTATCACAGGGGGCGGGGGGTATGGCTACACCTTC.

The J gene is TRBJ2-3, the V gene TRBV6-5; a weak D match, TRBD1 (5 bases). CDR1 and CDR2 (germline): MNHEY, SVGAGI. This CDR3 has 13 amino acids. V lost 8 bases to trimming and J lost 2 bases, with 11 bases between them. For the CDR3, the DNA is TGTGCCAGCCTAAAGACAGACACAGATACGCAGTATTTT. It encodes CASLKTDTDTQYF.

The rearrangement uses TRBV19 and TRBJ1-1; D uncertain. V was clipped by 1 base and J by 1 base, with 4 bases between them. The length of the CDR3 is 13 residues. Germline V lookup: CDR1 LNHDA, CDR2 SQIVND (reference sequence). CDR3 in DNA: TGTGCCAGTAGTATAGGAGGGAACACTGAAGCTTTCTTT. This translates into CASSIGGNTEAFF. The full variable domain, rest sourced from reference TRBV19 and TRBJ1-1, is DGGITQSPKYLFRKEGQNVTLSCEQNLNHDAMYWYRQDPGQGLRLIYYSQIVNDFQKGDIAEGYSVSREKKESFPLTVTSAQKNPTAFYLCASSIGGNTEAFFGQGTRLTVV.

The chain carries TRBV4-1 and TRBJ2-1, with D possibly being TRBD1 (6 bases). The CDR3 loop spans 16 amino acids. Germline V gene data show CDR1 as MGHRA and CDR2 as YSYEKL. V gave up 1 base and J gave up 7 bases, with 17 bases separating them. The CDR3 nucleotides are TGCGCCAGCAGCCAAGTGACGGGGAAGGACAGAAATGAGCAGTTCTTC. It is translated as CASSQVTGKDRNEQFF.

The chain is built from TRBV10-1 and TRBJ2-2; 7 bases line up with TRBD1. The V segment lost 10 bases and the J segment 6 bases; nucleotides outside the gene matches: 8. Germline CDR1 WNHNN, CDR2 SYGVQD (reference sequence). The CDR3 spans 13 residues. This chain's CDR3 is CATTDRIAGELFF. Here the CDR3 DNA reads TGCGCCACCACGGACAGGATCGCCGGGGAGCTGTTTTTT.

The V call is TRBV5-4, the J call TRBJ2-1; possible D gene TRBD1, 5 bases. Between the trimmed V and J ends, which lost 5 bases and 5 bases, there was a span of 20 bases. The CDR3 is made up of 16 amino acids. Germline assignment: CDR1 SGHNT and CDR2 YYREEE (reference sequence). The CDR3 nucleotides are TGTGCCAGCAGTCCTGCCGCAGGGCCCCGAGACAATGAGCAGTTCTTC. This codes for CASSPAAGPRDNEQFF.

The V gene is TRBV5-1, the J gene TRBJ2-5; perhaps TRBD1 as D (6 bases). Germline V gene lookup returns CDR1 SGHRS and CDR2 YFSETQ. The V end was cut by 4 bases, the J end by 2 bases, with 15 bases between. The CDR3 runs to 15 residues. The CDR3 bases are TGCGCCAGCAGCCCGGACGGACAGTTTCAAGAGACCCAGTACTTC. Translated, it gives CASSPDGQFQETQYF.

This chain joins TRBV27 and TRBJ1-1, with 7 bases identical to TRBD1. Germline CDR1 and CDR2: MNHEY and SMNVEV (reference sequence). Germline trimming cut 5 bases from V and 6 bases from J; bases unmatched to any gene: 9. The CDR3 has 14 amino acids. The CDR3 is CASSNNTGVPEAFF. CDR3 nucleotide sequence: TGTGCCAGCAGTAATAATACAGGGGTCCCTGAAGCTTTCTTT.

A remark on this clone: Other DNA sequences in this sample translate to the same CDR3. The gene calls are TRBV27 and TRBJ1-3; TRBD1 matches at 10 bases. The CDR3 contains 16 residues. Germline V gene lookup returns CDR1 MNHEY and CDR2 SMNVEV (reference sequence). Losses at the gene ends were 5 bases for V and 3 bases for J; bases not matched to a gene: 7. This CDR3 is CASSPARDRGGNTIYF. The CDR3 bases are TGTGCCAGCAGTCCTGCGAGGGACAGGGGTGGAAACACCATATATTTT.

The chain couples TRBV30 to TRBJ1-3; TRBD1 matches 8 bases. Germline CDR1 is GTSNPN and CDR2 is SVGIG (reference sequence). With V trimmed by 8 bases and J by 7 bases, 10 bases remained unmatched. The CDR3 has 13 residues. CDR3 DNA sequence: TGTGCCAGTGCTCAGGGGGCTTACAACACCATATATTTT. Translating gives CASAQGAYNTIYF.